This TCR beta chain emerged from a study of graft-versus-host responses after intestinal transplantation. Study as a whole: Every one of the recipients received anti-thymocyte globulin induction and afterwards took tacrolimus and steroids for about 3 years. Findings and limits, study-wide: GvH clones surfaced in recipient marrow, some emerging earlier in ileum or blood. Early HvG declines after transplant were associated with peak circulating GvH clone levels. Elevated graft-versus-host to host-versus-graft clonal ratios in allografts were recorded for patients with graft-donor T cell macrochimerism.

Germline values: CDR1 LNHNV, CDR2 YYDKDF (reference sequence). The CDR3 sequence is 16 residues long. Trimming cost V 1 base and J 2 bases, with 15 bases left between them. In regard to this clone: The antigen is unknown.

The assay was immunoSEQ multiplex PCR, and TCRdb's table has in-frame clones only and misses some. The sample carries fewer than 120,000 clones, around 95% recorded once. J is TRBJ2-7 and V is TRBV15; D may correspond to TRBD1 or TRBD2 (5 bases each). The TCR originated in a human donor who received an intestinal transplant. The source was unstimulated CD8+ T cells sorted from spleen or lymph node cells, collected before intestinal transplant. The CDR3 loop is CATSRAYGTVTYEQYF. The CDR3 region has the DNA TGTGCCACCAGCAGAGCCTACGGGACGGTGACCTACGAGCAGTACTTC.